The sequence of this T cell receptor (beta chain) was determined in a study of blood T cell repertoires in COVID-19. Across the study: Collection of acute and convalescent COVID-19 samples took place in the United States, Italy and Spain. T cells, B-cell-depleted T cells, or PBMCs supplied cDNA or gDNA.

The CDR3 runs to 15 residues. The germline gives CDR1 MNHNY, CDR2 SVGAGI (reference sequence). V was cut by 7 bases and J by 1 base, with 16 bases left in between. This clone appeared a single time. Original analysis: For nucleated cells, counts were estimated from reference gene primer amplification. Some clones are missing from TCRdb's copy, which holds only in-frame ones; the method was immunoSEQ multiplex PCR. The D gene and trimming were derived from the DNA, and the V and J assignments and clone size from that table. The repertoire consists of 200,000 to 250,000 clones, with more than 85% occurring once and the leading ten covering 3% to 3.5%.

The clonotype originates from a man between 60 and 75 years old with acute or convalescent COVID-19. This chain connects TRBV6-6 to TRBJ1-1, with a possible D match to TRBD1 (6 bases). Sequencing was done on a sample of peripheral blood. The CDR3 DNA sequence: TGTGCCAGCAACAAGGGGGTTCCTAGGAACACTGAAGCTTTCTTT. Residues: CASNKGVPRNTEAFF.